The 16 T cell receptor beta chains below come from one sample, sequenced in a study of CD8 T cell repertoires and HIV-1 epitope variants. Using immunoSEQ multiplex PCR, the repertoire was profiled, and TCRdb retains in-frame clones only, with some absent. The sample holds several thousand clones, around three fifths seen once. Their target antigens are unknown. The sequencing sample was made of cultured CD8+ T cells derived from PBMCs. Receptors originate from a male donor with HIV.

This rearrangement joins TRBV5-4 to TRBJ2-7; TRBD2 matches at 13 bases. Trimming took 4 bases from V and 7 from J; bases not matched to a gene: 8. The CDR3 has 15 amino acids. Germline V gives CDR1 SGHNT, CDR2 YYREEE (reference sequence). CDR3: CASSITSGRGREQYF. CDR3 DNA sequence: TGTGCCAGCAGCATCACTAGCGGGAGGGGTCGGGAGCAGTACTTC.

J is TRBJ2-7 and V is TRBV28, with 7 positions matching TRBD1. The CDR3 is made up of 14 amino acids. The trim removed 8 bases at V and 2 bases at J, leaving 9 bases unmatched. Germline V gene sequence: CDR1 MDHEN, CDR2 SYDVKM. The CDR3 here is CASGTGEGPYEQYF. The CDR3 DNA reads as TGTGCCAGCGGCACAGGGGAAGGCCCCTACGAGCAGTACTTC.

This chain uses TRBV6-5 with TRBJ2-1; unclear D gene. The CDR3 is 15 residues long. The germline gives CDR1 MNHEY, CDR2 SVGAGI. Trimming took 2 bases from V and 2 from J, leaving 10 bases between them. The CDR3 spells CASSYVGFAYNEQFF. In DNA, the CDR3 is TGTGCCAGCAGTTACGTGGGGTTCGCCTACAATGAGCAGTTCTTC.

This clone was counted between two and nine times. This CDR3 is CASSLNTLNTEAFF. CDR3 DNA sequence: TGTGCCAGCAGCCTAAATACTTTGAACACTGAAGCTTTCTTT. The genes are TRBV16 and TRBJ1-1; D is undetermined. Trimming shortened V by 4 bases and J by 0 bases, and 9 bases separated the two germline ends. The germline gives CDR1 KGHSY, CDR2 FQNENV. This CDR3 spans 14 amino acids.

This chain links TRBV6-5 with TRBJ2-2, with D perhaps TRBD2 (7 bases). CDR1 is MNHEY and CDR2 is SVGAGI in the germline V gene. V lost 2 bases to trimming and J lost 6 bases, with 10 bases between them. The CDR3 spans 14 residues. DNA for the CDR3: TGTGCCAGCAGTTACGGGGGGGCCCCCGGGGAGCTGTTTTTT. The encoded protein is CASSYGGAPGELFF.

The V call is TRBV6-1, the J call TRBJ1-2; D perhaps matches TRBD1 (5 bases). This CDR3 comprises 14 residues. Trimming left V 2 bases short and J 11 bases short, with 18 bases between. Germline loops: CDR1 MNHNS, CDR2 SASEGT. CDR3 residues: CASSESGRTIRYTF. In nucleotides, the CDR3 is TGTGCCAGCAGTGAATCCGGACGGACAATAAGGTACACCTTC.

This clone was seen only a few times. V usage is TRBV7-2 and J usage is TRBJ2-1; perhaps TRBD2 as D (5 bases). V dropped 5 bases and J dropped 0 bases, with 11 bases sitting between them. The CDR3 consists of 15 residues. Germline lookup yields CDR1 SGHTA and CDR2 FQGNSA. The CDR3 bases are TGTGCCAGCAGCCTGGACTTAGGCTCCTACAATGAGCAGTTCTTC. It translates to CASSLDLGSYNEQFF.

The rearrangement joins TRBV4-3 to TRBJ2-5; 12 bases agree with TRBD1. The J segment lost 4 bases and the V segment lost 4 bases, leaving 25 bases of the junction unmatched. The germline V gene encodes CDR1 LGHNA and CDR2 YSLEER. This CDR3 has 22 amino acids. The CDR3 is CASSLGWAGTGGISGMGETQYF. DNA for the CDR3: TGCGCCAGCAGCCTAGGGTGGGCCGGGACAGGGGGCATCAGTGGCATGGGAGAGACCCAGTACTTC.

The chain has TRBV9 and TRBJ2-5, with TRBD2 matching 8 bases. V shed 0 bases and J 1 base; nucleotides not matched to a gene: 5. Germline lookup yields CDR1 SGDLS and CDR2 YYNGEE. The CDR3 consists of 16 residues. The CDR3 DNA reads TGTGCCAGCAGCGTAGGGGGGCTAGCGGGCCAAGAGACCCAGTACTTC. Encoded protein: CASSVGGLAGQETQYF.

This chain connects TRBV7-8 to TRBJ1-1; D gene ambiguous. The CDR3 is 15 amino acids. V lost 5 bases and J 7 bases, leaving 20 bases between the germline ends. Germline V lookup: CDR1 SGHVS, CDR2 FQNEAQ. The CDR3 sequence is CASSPGLGGVGEAFF. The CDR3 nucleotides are TGTGCCAGCAGCCCCGGCCTCGGTGGAGTAGGTGAAGCTTTCTTT.

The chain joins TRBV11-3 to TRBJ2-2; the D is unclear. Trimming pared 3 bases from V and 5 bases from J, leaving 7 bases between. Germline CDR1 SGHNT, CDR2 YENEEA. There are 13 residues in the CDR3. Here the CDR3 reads CASSFRRTGELFF. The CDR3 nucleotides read TGTGCCAGCAGCTTTAGAAGGACCGGGGAGCTGTTTTTT.

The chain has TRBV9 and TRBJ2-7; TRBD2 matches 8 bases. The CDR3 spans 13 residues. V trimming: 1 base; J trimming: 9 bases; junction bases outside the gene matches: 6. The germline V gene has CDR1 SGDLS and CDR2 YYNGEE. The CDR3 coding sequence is TGTGCCAGCAGCGTATCGGGAGGGGAGGTGCAGTACTTC. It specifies CASSVSGGEVQYF.

In DNA, the CDR3 is TGTGCCAGCAGCCAAGTGGGGCAGGGAGGCGGTGAAAAACTGTTTTTT. Protein: CASSQVGQGGGEKLFF. The chain is built from TRBV4-2 and TRBJ1-4; D might be TRBD1 (5 bases). The CDR3 extends over 16 amino acids. The V end was cut by 1 base, the J end by 7 bases, with 16 bases between. The V gene's germline CDR1 is LGHNA and CDR2 YNFKEQ.

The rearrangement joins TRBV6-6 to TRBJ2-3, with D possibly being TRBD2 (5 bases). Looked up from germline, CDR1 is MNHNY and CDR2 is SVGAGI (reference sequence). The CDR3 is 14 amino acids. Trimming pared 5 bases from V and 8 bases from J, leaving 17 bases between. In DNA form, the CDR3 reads TGTGCCAGCAGTCCTGGACTGAGAGACGGTACGCAGTATTTT. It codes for CASSPGLRDGTQYF.

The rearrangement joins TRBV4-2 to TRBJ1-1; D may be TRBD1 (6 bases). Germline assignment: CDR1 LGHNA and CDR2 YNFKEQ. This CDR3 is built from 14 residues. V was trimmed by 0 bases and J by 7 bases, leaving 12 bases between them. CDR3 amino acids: CASSQDKGVGEAFF. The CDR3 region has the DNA TGTGCCAGCAGCCAAGATAAGGGGGTTGGTGAAGCTTTCTTT.

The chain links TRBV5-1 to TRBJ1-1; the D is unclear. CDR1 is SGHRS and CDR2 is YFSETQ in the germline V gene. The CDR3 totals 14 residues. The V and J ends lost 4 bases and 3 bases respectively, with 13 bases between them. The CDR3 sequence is CASSPRTGDTEAFF. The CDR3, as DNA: TGCGCCAGCAGCCCGAGGACGGGAGACACTGAAGCTTTCTTT.